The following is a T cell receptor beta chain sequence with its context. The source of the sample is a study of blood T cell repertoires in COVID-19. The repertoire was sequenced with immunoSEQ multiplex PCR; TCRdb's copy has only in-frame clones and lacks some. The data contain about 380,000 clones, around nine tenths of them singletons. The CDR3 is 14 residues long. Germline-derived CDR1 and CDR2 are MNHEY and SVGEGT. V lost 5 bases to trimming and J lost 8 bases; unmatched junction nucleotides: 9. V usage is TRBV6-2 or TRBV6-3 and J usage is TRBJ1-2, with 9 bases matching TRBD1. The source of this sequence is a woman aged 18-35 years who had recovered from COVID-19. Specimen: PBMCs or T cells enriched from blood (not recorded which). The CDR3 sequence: CASSHRGRAAGYTF. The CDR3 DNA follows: TGTGCCAGCAGTCACAGGGGGCGCGCGGCGGGCTACACCTTC.